The clone carrying this T cell receptor beta chain has more than one count but fewer than ten. TCRdb called the 5' RACE reads again in MiXCR, with one record for every CDR3 protein. The data contain under 300,000 distinct CDR3 sequences, roughly 17% of them singletons. The germline V gene has CDR1 SGDLS and CDR2 YYNGEE. This CDR3 spans 14 amino acids. V shed 0 bases and J shed 6 bases, with 9 bases lying between them. This sample is part of a study of T-cell memory formation after mild COVID-19. The TCR originated in a man aged 18-30 years who had mild COVID-19 (a few samples of this study predate the infection). Cell type and time point are not known. Sequenced: PBMCs or a T cell subset sorted from them (not recorded which). The V gene is TRBV9, the J gene TRBJ1-4; TRBD1 is a possible D gene (5 bases). CDR3 DNA sequence: TGTGCCAGCAGCGTAGAAGGGGTCGATGAAAAACTGTTTTTT. It is translated as CASSVEGVDEKLFF. The full variable domain, with the rest looked up from reference TRBV9 and TRBJ1-4, is DSGVTQTPKHLITATGQRVTLRCSPRSGDLSVYWYQQSLDQGLQFLIQYYNGEERAKGNILERFSAQQFPDLHSELNLSSLELGDSALYFCASSVEGVDEKLFFGSGTQLSVL.